This TCR beta chain was recorded in a study of OX40 agonist ivuxolimab in advanced cancers. TCRdb's table, derived via immunoSEQ multiplex PCR, lists solely in-frame clones and lacks some. The sample includes 20,000 to 30,000 clones, about four fifths of them seen just once. The V end lost 8 bases, the J end lost 2 bases, and 17 bases lay between the germline ends. Germline V gene sequence: CDR1 SQVTM, CDR2 ANQGSEA. The CDR3 runs to 14 residues. This clone is deemed medium-sized. The material sequenced was CD4+ or CD8+ T cells sorted from blood, taken in a trial of the OX40 agonist ivuxolimab. This clonotype was sampled from an adult with an advanced solid tumor such as melanoma, head and neck, liver or kidney cancer. This rearrangement joins TRBV29-1 to TRBJ2-3; a possible D gene is TRBD2 (7 bases). The CDR3 DNA reads TGCAGCTCCGGGCGGGGGCCCTACACAGATACGCAGTATTTT. It encodes CSSGRGPYTDTQYF.